The 10 T cell receptor beta chains listed next were all sequenced from one sample in a study of cytomegalovirus exposure and HLA in healthy donors. PCR involved 60 Vbeta and 13 Jbeta primers. The table came from immunoSEQ multiplex PCR; TCRdb's copy has only in-frame clones and leaves some out. The table has 160,000 or so clones, roughly 80% seen once. Sequenced: PBMCs. The origin of the receptors is a man younger than 45 in good health and CMV-seronegative.

The chain has TRBV5-1 and TRBJ1-4; TRBD1 is a possible D gene (5 bases). V was cut by 0 bases and J by 4 bases, with 13 bases left in between. CDR1 is SGHRS and CDR2 is YFSETQ in the germline V gene. The CDR3 runs to 16 residues. The CDR3, as DNA: TGCGCCAGCAGCTTGGAAATTTCCGGGGGTAATGAAAAACTGTTTTTT. As protein: CASSLEISGGNEKLFF. The whole variable domain, remainder taken from reference TRBV5-1 and TRBJ1-4, is KAGVTQTPRYLIKTRGQQVTLSCSPISGHRSVSWYQQTPGQGLQFLFEYFSETQRNKGNFPGRFSGRQFSNSRSEMNVSTLELGDSALYLCASSLEISGGNEKLFFGSGTQLSVL.

The chain has TRBV28 and TRBJ1-2; 7 bases fit TRBD1. From germline, CDR1 is MDHEN and CDR2 SYDVKM. The CDR3 contains 16 residues. J was trimmed by 8 bases and V by 6 bases; bases with no gene match: 18. DNA for the CDR3: TGTGCCAGCAGCGGCCTTCACAGGGGTCGGGCCTCCGGCTACACCTTC. Translated, it gives CASSGLHRGRASGYTF.

J is TRBJ1-1 and V is TRBV4-1; D is undetermined. There are 14 residues in the CDR3. CDR1 MGHRA and CDR2 YSYEKL come from the germline V gene. Trimming took 0 bases from V and 0 from J, leaving 5 bases between them. As DNA, the CDR3 is TGCGCCAGCAGCCAAGATCTAGTGAACACTGAAGCTTTCTTT. This codes for CASSQDLVNTEAFF.

The J gene is TRBJ1-1, the V gene TRBV21-1; the table assigns TRBD1, which was not confirmed against the DNA. TRBV21-1 is a known pseudogene. The CDR3 runs 17 residues. CDR3 region: CASSKEGQGAFNTEAFF. The CDR3 nucleotides are TGTGCCAGCAGCAAAGAGGGACAGGGGGCGTTTAACACTGAAGCTTTCTTT.

This clone was recorded a few times. The chain has TRBV19 and TRBJ1-1, with D tentatively TRBD1 (6 bases). From germline, CDR1 is LNHDA and CDR2 SQIVND (reference sequence). V shed 4 bases and J shed 0 bases, with 9 bases lying between them. This CDR3 is 14 amino acids long. CDR3 in DNA: TGTGCCAGTAGTAGTACAGGGCTGAACACTGAAGCTTTCTTT. This translates into CASSSTGLNTEAFF.

J is TRBJ2-1 and V is TRBV7-3; 7 bases are a match to TRBD2. Unmatched junction bases numbered 13, after V lost 3 bases and J lost 8 bases. Germline V gives CDR1 SGHTA, CDR2 FQGTGA. This CDR3 has 16 residues. Here the CDR3 reads CASSFRGRARYDEQFF. The CDR3 DNA reads as TGTGCCAGCAGCTTCAGAGGGAGGGCCCGGTACGATGAGCAGTTCTTC.

The chain employs TRBV11-2 and TRBJ1-1; D gene uncertain. CDR1 is SGHAT and CDR2 is FQNNGV in the germline V gene. The ends were cut back, 4 bases at V and 1 base at J, with 10 bases in the middle. The CDR3 has 14 residues. The CDR3 nucleotides are TGTGCCAGCAGCTCCCACTTCCCGAACACTGAAGCTTTCTTT. Amino acids: CASSSHFPNTEAFF.

This clone has a handful of counts. The V gene is TRBV7-8, the J gene TRBJ2-5, with 7 nucleotides matching TRBD2. Trimming at V came to 3 bases and at J to 5 bases, leaving 9 bases not matched to a gene. Germline lookup yields CDR1 SGHVS and CDR2 FQNEAQ. The CDR3 has 15 residues. Here the CDR3 reads CASSFSGGWGETQYF. The CDR3 DNA sequence: TGTGCCAGCAGCTTTTCCGGGGGGTGGGGGGAGACCCAGTACTTC.

V is TRBV9 and J is TRBJ2-3; 9 bases are shared with TRBD2. The CDR3 sequence is 17 residues long. V was pared by 0 bases and J by 2 bases, with 7 bases of the junction left unmatched. In germline, CDR1 is SGDLS, CDR2 YYNGEE. The CDR3 reads CASSVEGRGGFTDTQYF. As DNA, the CDR3 is TGTGCCAGCAGCGTAGAGGGGCGGGGGGGCTTCACAGATACGCAGTATTTT.

V and J are TRBV28 and TRBJ2-6; perhaps TRBD1 as D (5 bases). This CDR3 spans 16 amino acids. Germline assignment: CDR1 MDHEN and CDR2 SYDVKM. Deletions cut 4 bases from V and 0 bases from J, with 10 bases between. CDR3: CASSSWGPSGANVLTF. The CDR3 nucleotides are TGTGCCAGCAGTTCCTGGGGCCCCTCTGGGGCCAACGTCCTGACTTTC. Full variable domain (remainder filled in from reference TRBV28 and TRBJ2-6): DVKVTQSSRYLVKRTGEKVFLECVQDMDHENMFWYRQDPGLGLRLIYFSYDVKMKEKGDIPEGYSVSREKKERFSLILESASTNQTSMYLCASSSWGPSGANVLTFGAGSRLTVL.